Sequencing of this T cell receptor (beta chain) was carried out in a study of blood T cell repertoires in COVID-19. Germline trimming cut 1 base from V and 3 bases from J; bases unmatched to any gene: 6. The CDR3 loop spans 15 amino acids. Some clones are missing from TCRdb's copy, which holds only in-frame ones; the method was immunoSEQ multiplex PCR. Here the sample spans about 80,000 clones, over 70% being singletons. This TCR was sampled from an elderly man with acute or convalescent COVID-19. The chain joins TRBV5-7 to TRBJ2-5, with TRBD1 matching 7 bases. TRBV5-7 is filed as an ORF, its function uncertain. Sequencing input: peripheral blood. In DNA, the CDR3 is TGTGCCAGCAGCTTGCCAAGGGACAGCAAAGAGACCCAGTACTTC. It translates to CASSLPRDSKETQYF.